This record looks at one T cell receptor beta chain sequence and its context. No antigen is known for it. This sample stems from a study of radiotherapy plus CTLA-4 blockade in lung cancer. Study-level background: Objective responses were observed in 15% to 20% of patients, and disease control was achieved by about 30%.

The table came from immunoSEQ multiplex PCR; TCRdb's copy has only in-frame clones and leaves some out. The table has some 92,000 clones, 80% to 85% seen once. Notes on the study in general: Per reports, early blood T cell clone dynamics, plus interferon-beta, forecast response most strongly. In blood, tumor-derived TCR clones expanded after radiotherapy plus ipilimumab.

The study gave focal radiation plus ipilimumab CTLA-4 blockade to patients with chemo-refractory metastatic non-small-cell lung cancer. After removal of 5 bases from V and 4 bases from J, the junction contained 10 bases not matched to a gene. This CDR3 is 15 amino acids long. In germline, CDR1 is SEHNR, CDR2 FQNEAQ (reference sequence). The sequenced sample was peripheral blood, obtained from a patient treated with radiotherapy plus ipilimumab. The J gene is TRBJ1-1, the V gene TRBV7-9, with 7 nucleotides matching TRBD1. This TCR derives from a human donor with non-small cell lung cancer who had a partial response to radiotherapy plus ipilimumab. The CDR3 nucleotides read TGTGCCAGCAGCGTAGGGGGCTCCGCAACCACTGAAGCTTTCTTT. It encodes CASSVGGSATTEAFF.